The clone carrying this TCR beta chain appeared many times. What it binds is not known. TCRdb re-analysed the reads in MiXCR, keeping a single row per CDR3 protein. The repertoire consists of roughly 80,000 distinct CDR3 sequences, with about 24% occurring once and the leading ten covering roughly 45%. These data belong to a study of T cell repertoires in cytomegalovirus infection. About the research overall: Newly reported HLA-C-restricted and thoroughly characterized HLA-B-restricted CMV epitopes were employed. CMV infection together with matching HLA type was indicated by public TCR beta signatures. General observations from the study: Ex vivo, HLA-C-restricted CMV-specific TCR beta clonotypes prevailed over the rest of the response.

This CDR3 contains 13 residues. The V gene lost 6 bases and the J gene lost 5 bases, with 12 bases spanning the gap. CDR1 MNHEY and CDR2 SVGEGT come from the germline V gene. The sequencing here drew on CD8+ T cells from cultured PBMCs, taken from culture after CMV antigen stimulation. The sequence came from a human donor in good health (CMV status not recorded). Some clones in this sample may be carry-over from other donors' samples. The V and J genes are TRBV6-2 or TRBV6-3 and TRBJ2-3, with D uncertain. For the CDR3, the DNA is TGTGCCAGCAGGCCCCCCAAGCGAGATACGCAGTATTTT. Its translation is CASRPPKRDTQYF.